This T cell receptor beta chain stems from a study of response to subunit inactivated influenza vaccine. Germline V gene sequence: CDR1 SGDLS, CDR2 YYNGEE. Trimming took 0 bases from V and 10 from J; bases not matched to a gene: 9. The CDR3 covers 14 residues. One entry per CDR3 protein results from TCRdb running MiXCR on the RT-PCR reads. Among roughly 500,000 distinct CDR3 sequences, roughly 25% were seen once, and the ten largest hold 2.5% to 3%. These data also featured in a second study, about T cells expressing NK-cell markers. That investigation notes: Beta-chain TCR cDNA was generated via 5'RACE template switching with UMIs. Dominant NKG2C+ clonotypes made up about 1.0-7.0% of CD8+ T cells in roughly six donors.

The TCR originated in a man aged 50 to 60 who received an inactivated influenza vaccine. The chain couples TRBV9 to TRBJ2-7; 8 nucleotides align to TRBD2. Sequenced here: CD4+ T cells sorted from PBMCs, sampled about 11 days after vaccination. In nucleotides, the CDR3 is TGTGCCAGCAGCGTAGATGTCGGGGGGGCCGACCAGTACTTC. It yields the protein CASSVDVGGADQYF.